This paragraph covers one TCR beta chain sequence. This specimen comes from a study of blood T cell repertoires in COVID-19. The CDR3 runs 16 residues. Germline values: CDR1 SGHRS, CDR2 YFSETQ. Trimming removed 0 bases from V and 1 base from J; junction bases left unmatched: 5. Sequenced by immunoSEQ multiplex PCR; TCRdb stores in-frame clones only, minus some. This table has 250,000 or so clones, roughly 82% appearing once. This clonotype was sampled from a woman in her 70s with acute or convalescent COVID-19. The material sequenced was peripheral blood. The chain is built from TRBV5-1 and TRBJ2-7, with 9 nucleotides matching TRBD2. In DNA, the CDR3 is TGCGCCAGCAGCTTGGGCCCTAGCGGGGATTCCTACGAGCAGTACTTC. Encoded protein: CASSLGPSGDSYEQYF.